The sequence of this TCR beta chain was determined in a study of monozygotic twins with inflammatory bowel disease. Study-wide points: IBD patients exhibited fewer clonotypes shared with other individuals than healthy twins, particularly with disease activity. Discordant twins had repertoire similarity that did not differ from that of concordant twins, possibly from limited power. Healthy co-twins had higher TCRbeta inverse Simpson diversity than their IBD twins.

The germline gives CDR1 SNHLY, CDR2 FYNNEI. The CDR3 is 14 residues long. A note on this clonotype: As yet, its antigen is unknown.

TCRdb reprocessed the 5' RACE reads and keeps a single row for each CDR3 protein, giving no DNA. This table holds 420,000 or so distinct CDR3 sequences. Input material: blood. This sequence joins TRBV2 and TRBJ2-1; TCRdb gives TRBD1 as the D gene, but with no DNA this cannot be confirmed. The sequence derives from a human donor with ulcerative colitis or Crohn's disease, or a healthy co-twin of an affected twin (not recorded which). The chain's CDR3 is CASRRDRGQNEQFF.